This T cell receptor beta chain comes out of a study of T cells in Graves' hyperthyroidism and ophthalmopathy. Broader study findings: Most thyroid clonotypes with frequency above 0.001 were detected in blood.

What was amplified from RNA transcripts were TCR beta CDR3 regions. The study used the HTBI primer set for a first-round RT-PCR of the TCR CDR3. TCRdb ran MiXCR on the multiplex PCR reads and lists one entry per CDR3 protein. The sample lists hundreds of thousands of distinct CDR3 sequences, approximately 19% seen once, with approximately 4% in the top ten. Aged 18 to 65, the patients had hyperthyroidism that was newly diagnosed and had lasted under 2 months. The CDR3 runs to 16 residues. Germline values: CDR1 SGHTA, CDR2 FQGNSA. V lost 3 bases, J lost 4 bases, and 8 bases stayed unmatched. In this sample, this clonotype turned up many times. Its specificity is unknown.

Sequenced input: blood. This receptor was identified in a woman aged 18-29 years with Graves' hyperthyroidism. The chain uses TRBV7-2 and TRBJ2-5; 10 positions agree with TRBD2. In nucleotides, the CDR3 is TGTGCCAGCAGCTTTACAACTAGCGGGGTTGGAGAGACCCAGTACTTC. It specifies CASSFTTSGVGETQYF.